This TCR beta chain came from a study of cytomegalovirus exposure and HLA in healthy donors. Study-level findings and limits: The study listed 150 to 200 cytomegalovirus-associated TCR beta chains. Sequences of the TCR beta chain were said to predict the HLA-A and HLA-B alleles of most subjects accurately. By HLA locus, TCR association rates varied in a later analysis, with DRB1 showing the most and HLA-C the fewest. In vitro testing confirmed a few CMV-associated chains as specific for CMV antigens.

Concerning this clone itself: Its matching antigen is unknown.

Trimming left V 4 bases short and J 3 bases short, with 14 bases between. Germline CDR1 SGHRS, CDR2 YFSETQ. The CDR3 has 15 amino acids. Primers: 60 Vbeta forward and 13 Jbeta reverse. Sequencing used immunoSEQ multiplex PCR; TCRdb keeps in-frame clones, though not all of them. The repertoire holds more than 95,000 clones, with around 64% as singletons. The source material was PBMCs. The chain carries TRBV5-1 and TRBJ2-1; D is perhaps TRBD1 (6 bases). This TCR was sampled from a man in his 60s in good health and CMV-seronegative. The CDR3 spells CASSLAGTNYNEQFF. The DNA of the CDR3 is TGCGCCAGCAGCCTTGCCGGGACAAACTACAATGAGCAGTTCTTC.